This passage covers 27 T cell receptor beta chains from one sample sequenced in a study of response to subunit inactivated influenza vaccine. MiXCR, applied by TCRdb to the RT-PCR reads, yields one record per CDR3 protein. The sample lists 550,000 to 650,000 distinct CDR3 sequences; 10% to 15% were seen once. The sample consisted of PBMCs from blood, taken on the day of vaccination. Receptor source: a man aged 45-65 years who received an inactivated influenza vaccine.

The CDR3 reads CASSQLAGGYSYEQYF. CDR3 bases: TGTGCCAGCAGCCAACTAGCGGGAGGTTACTCCTACGAGCAGTACTTC. V is TRBV14 and J is TRBJ2-7, with 11 bases matching TRBD2. This CDR3 region has 16 residues. V was clipped by 2 bases and J by 0 bases; unmatched bases: 3. In germline, CDR1 is SGHDN, CDR2 FVKESK.

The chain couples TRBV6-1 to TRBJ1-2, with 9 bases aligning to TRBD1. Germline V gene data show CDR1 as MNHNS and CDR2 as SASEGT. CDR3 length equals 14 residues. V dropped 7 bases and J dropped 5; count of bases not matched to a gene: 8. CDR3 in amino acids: CASTPTGGFYGYTF. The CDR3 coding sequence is TGTGCCAGCACCCCGACAGGGGGATTTTATGGCTACACCTTC.

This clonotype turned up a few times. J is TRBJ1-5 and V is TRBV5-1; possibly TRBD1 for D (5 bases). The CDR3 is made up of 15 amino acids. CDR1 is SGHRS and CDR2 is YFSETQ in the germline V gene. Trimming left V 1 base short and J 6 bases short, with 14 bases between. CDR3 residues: CASSLRGSDGQPQHF. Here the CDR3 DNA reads TGCGCCAGCAGCTTGCGGGGGTCGGATGGTCAGCCCCAGCATTTT.

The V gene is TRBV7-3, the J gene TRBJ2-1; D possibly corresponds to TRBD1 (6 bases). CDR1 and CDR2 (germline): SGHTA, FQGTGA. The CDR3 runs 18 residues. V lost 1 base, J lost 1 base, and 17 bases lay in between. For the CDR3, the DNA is TGTGCCAGCAGCTTAATACCGGGCAGGGGAAATTCCTACAATGAGCAGTTCTTC. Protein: CASSLIPGRGNSYNEQFF.

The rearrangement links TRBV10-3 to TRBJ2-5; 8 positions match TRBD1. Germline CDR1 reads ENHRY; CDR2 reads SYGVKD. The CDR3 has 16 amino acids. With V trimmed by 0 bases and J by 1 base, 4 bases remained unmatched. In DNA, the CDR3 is TGTGCCATCAGTGAGTCGGGCGACAGGGGCCAAGAGACCCAGTACTTC. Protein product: CAISESGDRGQETQYF.

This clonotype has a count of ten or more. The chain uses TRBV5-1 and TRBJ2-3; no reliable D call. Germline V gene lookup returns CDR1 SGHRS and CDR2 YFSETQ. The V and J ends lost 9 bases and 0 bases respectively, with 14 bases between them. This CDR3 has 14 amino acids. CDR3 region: CATQPSSSTDTQYF. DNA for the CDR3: TGCGCCACCCAGCCCTCATCTAGCACAGATACGCAGTATTTT. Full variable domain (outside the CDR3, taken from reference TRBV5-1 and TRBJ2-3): KAGVTQTPRYLIKTRGQQVTLSCSPISGHRSVSWYQQTPGQGLQFLFEYFSETQRNKGNFPGRFSGRQFSNSRSEMNVSTLELGDSALYLCATQPSSSTDTQYFGPGTRLTVL.

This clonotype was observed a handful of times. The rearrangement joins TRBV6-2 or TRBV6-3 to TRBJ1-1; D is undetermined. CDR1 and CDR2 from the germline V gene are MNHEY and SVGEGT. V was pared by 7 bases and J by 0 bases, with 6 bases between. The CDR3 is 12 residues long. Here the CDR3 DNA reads TGTGCCAGCATCAGTGTGAACACTGAAGCTTTCTTT. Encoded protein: CASISVNTEAFF.

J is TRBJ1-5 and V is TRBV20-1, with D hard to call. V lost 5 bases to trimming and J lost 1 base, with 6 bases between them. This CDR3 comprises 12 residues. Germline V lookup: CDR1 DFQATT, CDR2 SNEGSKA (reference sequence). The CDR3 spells CSAVKSNQPQHF. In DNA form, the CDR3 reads TGCAGTGCTGTAAAGAGCAATCAGCCCCAGCATTTT.

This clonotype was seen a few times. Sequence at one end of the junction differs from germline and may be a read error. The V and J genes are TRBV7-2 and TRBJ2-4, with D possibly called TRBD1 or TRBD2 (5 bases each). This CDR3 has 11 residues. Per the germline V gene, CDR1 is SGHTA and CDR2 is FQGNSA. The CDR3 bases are TGTGCCAGCAGCGAGGGGTCCCGAAAATGGTTC. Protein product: CASSEGSRKWF.

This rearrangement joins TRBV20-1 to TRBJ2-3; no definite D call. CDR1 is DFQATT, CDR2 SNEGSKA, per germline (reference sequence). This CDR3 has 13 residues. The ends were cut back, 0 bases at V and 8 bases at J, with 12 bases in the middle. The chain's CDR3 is CSARDYGPVTQYF. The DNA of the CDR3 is TGCAGTGCTAGAGATTATGGCCCCGTTACGCAGTATTTT.

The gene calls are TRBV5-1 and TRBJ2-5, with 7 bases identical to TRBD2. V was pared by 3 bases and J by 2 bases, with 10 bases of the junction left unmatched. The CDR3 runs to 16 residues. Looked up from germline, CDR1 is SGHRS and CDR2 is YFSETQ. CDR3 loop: CASSSKQRGWQETQYF. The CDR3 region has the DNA TGCGCCAGCAGCTCTAAGCAGCGGGGTTGGCAAGAGACCCAGTACTTC.

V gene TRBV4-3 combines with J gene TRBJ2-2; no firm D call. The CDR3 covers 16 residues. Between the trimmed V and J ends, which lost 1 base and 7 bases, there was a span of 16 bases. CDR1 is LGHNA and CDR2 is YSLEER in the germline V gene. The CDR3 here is CASSQAAWRFGGELFF. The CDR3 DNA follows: TGCGCCAGCAGCCAAGCAGCTTGGCGTTTCGGCGGGGAGCTGTTTTTT.

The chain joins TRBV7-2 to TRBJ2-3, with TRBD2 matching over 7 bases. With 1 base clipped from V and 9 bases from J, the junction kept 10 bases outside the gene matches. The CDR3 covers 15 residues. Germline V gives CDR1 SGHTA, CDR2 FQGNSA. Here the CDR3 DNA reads TGTGCCAGCAGCTTAGTTTCCAGCGGGGTAGGCACGCAGTATTTT. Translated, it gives CASSLVSSGVGTQYF.

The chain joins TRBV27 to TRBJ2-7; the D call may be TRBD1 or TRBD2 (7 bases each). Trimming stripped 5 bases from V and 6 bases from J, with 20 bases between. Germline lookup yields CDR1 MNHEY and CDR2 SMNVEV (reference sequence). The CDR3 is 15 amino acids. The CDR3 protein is CASSPIRGGSGEQYF. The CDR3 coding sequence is TGTGCCAGCAGTCCTATCAGGGGGGGCTCGGGCGAGCAGTACTTC.

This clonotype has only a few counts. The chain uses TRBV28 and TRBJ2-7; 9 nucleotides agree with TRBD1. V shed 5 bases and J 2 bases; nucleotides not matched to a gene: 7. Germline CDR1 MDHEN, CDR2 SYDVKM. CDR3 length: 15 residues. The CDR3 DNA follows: TGTGCCAGCAGTCGCGGGGACAGGGCTACCTACGAGCAGTACTTC. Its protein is CASSRGDRATYEQYF.

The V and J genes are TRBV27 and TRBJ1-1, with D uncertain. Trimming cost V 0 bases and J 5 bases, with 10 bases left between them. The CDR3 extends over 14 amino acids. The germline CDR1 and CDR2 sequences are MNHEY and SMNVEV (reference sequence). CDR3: CASSLSRGGTEAFF. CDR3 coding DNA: TGTGCCAGCAGTTTATCGCGAGGAGGAACTGAAGCTTTCTTT.

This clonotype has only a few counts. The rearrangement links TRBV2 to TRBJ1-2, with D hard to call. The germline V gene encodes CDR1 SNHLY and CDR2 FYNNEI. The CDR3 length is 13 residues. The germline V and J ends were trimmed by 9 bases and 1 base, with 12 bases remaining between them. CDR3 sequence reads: CARTHEVNYGYTF. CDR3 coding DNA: TGTGCCAGGACCCACGAAGTTAACTATGGCTACACCTTC. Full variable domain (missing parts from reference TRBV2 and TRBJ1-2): EPEVTQTPSHQVTQMGQEVILRCVPISNHLYFYWYRQILGQKVEFLVSFYNNEISEKSEIFDDQFSVERPDGSNFTLKIRSTKLEDSAMYFCARTHEVNYGYTFGSGTRLTVV.

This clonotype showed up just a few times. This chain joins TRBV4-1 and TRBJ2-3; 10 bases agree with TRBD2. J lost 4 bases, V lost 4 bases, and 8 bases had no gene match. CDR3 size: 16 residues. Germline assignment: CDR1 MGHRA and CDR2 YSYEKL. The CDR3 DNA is TGCGCCAGCAGCCGAGAAGCTAGCGGGGGCTCAGATACGCAGTATTTT. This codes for CASSREASGGSDTQYF.

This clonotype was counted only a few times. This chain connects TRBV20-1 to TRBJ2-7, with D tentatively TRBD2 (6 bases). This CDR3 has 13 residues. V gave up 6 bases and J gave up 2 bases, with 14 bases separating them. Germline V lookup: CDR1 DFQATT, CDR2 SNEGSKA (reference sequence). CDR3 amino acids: CSALLAQTYEQYF. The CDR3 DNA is TGCAGTGCCCTCCTAGCGCAGACCTACGAGCAGTACTTC.

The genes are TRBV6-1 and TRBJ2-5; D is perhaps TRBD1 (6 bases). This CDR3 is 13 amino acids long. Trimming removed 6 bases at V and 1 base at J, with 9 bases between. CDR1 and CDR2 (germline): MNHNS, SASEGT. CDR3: CASRLGGQETQYF. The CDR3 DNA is TGTGCCAGCAGGCTAGGGGGCCAAGAGACCCAGTACTTC.

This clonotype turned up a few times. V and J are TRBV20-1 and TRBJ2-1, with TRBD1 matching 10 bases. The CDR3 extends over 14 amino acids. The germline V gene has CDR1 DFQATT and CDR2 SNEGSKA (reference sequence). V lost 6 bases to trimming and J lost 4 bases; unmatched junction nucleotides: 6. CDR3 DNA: TGCAGTGCCAGACAGGGGGCTGTTTACAATGAGCAGTTCTTC. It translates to CSARQGAVYNEQFF.

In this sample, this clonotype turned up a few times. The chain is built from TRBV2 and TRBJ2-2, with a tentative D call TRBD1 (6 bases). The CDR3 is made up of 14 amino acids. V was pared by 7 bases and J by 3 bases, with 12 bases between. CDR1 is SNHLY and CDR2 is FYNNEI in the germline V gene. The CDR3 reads CASTDRTDTGELFF. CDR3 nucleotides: TGTGCCAGCACCGACAGGACGGACACCGGGGAGCTGTTTTTT.

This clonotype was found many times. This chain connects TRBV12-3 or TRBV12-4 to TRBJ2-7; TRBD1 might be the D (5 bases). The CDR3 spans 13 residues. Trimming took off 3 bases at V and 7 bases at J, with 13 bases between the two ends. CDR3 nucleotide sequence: TGTGCCAGCAGTTTCGAGCAGGGCGGAGAGCAGTACTTC. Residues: CASSFEQGGEQYF.

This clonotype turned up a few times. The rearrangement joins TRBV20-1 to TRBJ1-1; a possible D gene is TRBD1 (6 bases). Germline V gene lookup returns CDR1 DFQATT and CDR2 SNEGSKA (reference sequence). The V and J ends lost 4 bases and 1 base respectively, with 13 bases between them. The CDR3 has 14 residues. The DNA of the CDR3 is TGCAGTGCTACTCCGGGACATAAGAACACTGAAGCTTTCTTT. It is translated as CSATPGHKNTEAFF.

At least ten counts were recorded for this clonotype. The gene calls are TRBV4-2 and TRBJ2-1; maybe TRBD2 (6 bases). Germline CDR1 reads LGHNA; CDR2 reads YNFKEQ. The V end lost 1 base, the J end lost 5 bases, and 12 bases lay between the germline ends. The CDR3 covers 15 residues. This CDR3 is CASSQVGGQNNEQFF. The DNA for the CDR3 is TGTGCCAGCAGCCAAGTAGGAGGGCAGAACAATGAGCAGTTCTTC.

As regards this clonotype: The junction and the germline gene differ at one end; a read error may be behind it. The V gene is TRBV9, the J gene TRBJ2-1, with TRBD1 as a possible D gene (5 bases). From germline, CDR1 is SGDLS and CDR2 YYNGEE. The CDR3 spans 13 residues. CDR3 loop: CARSVDRDNEQFF. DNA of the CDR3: TGTGCCCGCAGCGTAGACAGAGACAATGAGCAGTTCTTC.

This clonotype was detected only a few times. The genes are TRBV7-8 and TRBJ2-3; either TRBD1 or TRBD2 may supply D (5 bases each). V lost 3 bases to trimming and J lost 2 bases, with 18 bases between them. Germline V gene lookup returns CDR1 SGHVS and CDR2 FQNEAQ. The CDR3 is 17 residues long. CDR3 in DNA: TGTGCCAGCAGCTTGGGTGCCAGGGACGAACCCACAGATACGCAGTATTTT. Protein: CASSLGARDEPTDTQYF.